Shown below are 16 T cell receptor beta chains from a single sample sequenced in a study of blood T cell repertoires in COVID-19. Sequencing was performed with immunoSEQ multiplex PCR; in TCRdb, only in-frame clones are kept and a portion is missing. The table includes about 120,000 clones, around 82% detected once. The specimen sequenced was peripheral blood. Every receptor here comes from a man aged 25 to 40 with COVID-19, enrolled during active disease.

This clone was counted only a few times. The CDR3: CASSYVPGGSVETQYF. The CDR3 DNA is TGTGCCAGCAGTTACGTCCCGGGGGGGAGCGTAGAGACCCAGTACTTC. The chain carries TRBV6-5 and TRBJ2-5, with 8 bases identical to TRBD2. CDR3 length: 16 amino acids. Germline assignment: CDR1 MNHEY and CDR2 SVGAGI. The J segment lost 4 bases and the V segment lost 2 bases, leaving 9 bases of the junction unmatched.

This chain joins TRBV28 and TRBJ2-7, with TRBD1 matching over 7 bases. The V gene end was trimmed by 6 bases and the J gene end by 0 bases; junction bases not matched to a gene: 5. Germline CDR1 reads MDHEN; CDR2 reads SYDVKM. The CDR3 is 14 amino acids. In DNA, the CDR3 is TGTGCCAGCAGGCCACAGGGGCGCTCCTACGAGCAGTACTTC. Translating it yields CASRPQGRSYEQYF.

This clone has only one observation. The chain links TRBV10-3 to TRBJ2-1, with TRBD2 matching over 9 bases. V shed 4 bases and J 7 bases; nucleotides not matched to a gene: 8. Germline V gives CDR1 ENHRY, CDR2 SYGVKD. The CDR3 loop spans 15 amino acids. In nucleotides, the CDR3 is TGTGCCATCAGTGCGGCTAGCGGGACTGGAAATGAGCAGTTCTTC. This codes for CAISAASGTGNEQFF.

This clone has only one observation. The chain couples TRBV12-5 to TRBJ2-5, with 10 bases aligning to TRBD1. Germline V gene data show CDR1 as LGHNT and CDR2 as FRNRAP. Unmatched junction bases numbered 4, after V lost 0 bases and J lost 0 bases. The CDR3 is made up of 17 amino acids. In nucleotides, the CDR3 is TGTGCTAGTGGTTTGGTACAGGGACAGGGGAACCAAGAGACCCAGTACTTC. Translation: CASGLVQGQGNQETQYF.

The rearrangement joins TRBV28 to TRBJ1-3; a possible D gene is TRBD1 (6 bases). Per the germline V gene, CDR1 is MDHEN and CDR2 is SYDVKM. The CDR3 has 13 residues. V dropped 3 bases and J dropped 8 bases, with 11 bases sitting between them. The CDR3 DNA follows: TGTGCCAGCAGTTTCCCAGGGGTATACACCATATATTTT. Its protein is CASSFPGVYTIYF.

This clone showed up just a few times. This chain uses TRBV10-3 with TRBJ2-7, with 7 bases identical to TRBD1. In germline, CDR1 is ENHRY, CDR2 SYGVKD. Germline trimming cut 6 bases from V and 2 bases from J; bases unmatched to any gene: 1. This CDR3 is 12 amino acids long. The CDR3 spells CAIRGQTYEQYF. The CDR3, as DNA: TGTGCCATCAGGGGACAGACCTACGAGCAGTACTTC.

This clone was seen more than once but under ten times. The gene calls are TRBV10-2 and TRBJ1-1, with D possibly being TRBD1 (5 bases). With 0 bases removed from V and 0 bases from J, the gap between germline ends came to 11 bases. There are 16 residues in the CDR3. The germline V gene encodes CDR1 WSHSY and CDR2 SAAADI. CDR3 region: CASSESTRQMNTEAFF. The CDR3 DNA reads as TGCGCCAGCAGTGAGTCGACTCGACAGATGAACACTGAAGCTTTCTTT.

The V and J genes are TRBV27 and TRBJ2-7; 7 bases map to TRBD1. J was trimmed by 3 bases and V by 3 bases; bases with no gene match: 5. Per the germline V gene, CDR1 is MNHEY and CDR2 is SMNVEV (reference sequence). There are 14 residues in the CDR3. CDR3 sequence reads: CASSFETGYYEQYF. The DNA of the CDR3 is TGTGCCAGCAGTTTCGAGACAGGGTACTACGAGCAGTACTTC.

This chain uses TRBV6-1 with TRBJ2-5; D is unclear. CDR1 MNHNS and CDR2 SASEGT come from the germline V gene. With 5 bases removed from V and 1 base from J, the gap between germline ends came to 11 bases. CDR3 length: 14 amino acids. The CDR3 sequence is CASSYPGSQETQYF. The DNA of the CDR3 is TGTGCCAGCAGTTATCCGGGTAGCCAAGAGACCCAGTACTTC.

The V call is TRBV7-2, the J call TRBJ2-1, with a tentative D call TRBD2 (6 bases). The CDR3 loop spans 14 amino acids. Germline V gene data show CDR1 as SGHTA and CDR2 as FQGNSA. Trimming removed 0 bases at V and 4 bases at J, with 7 bases between. The CDR3 region is CASSLAGGYNEQFF. CDR3 DNA: TGTGCCAGCAGCTTAGCGGGGGGTTACAATGAGCAGTTCTTC.

This clone came up once. The V gene is TRBV20-1, the J gene TRBJ1-1; TRBD1 agrees at 7 bases. The V and J ends lost 3 bases and 6 bases, in that order; junction bases with no gene match: 1. The CDR3 sequence is 11 residues long. The germline V gene has CDR1 DFQATT and CDR2 SNEGSKA (reference sequence). CDR3 protein: CSARGTAEAFF. The CDR3 DNA sequence: TGCAGTGCTAGGGGGACAGCTGAAGCTTTCTTT.

In DNA, the CDR3 is TGTGCCAGCAGTGGACAGTTAGACACCGGGGAGCTGTTTTTT. Translation: CASSGQLDTGELFF. The V call is TRBV28, the J call TRBJ2-2; a possible D gene is TRBD1 (6 bases). Germline CDR1 MDHEN, CDR2 SYDVKM. The V and J ends lost 5 bases and 3 bases respectively, with 10 bases between them. The CDR3 is 14 residues long.

The genes are TRBV7-8 and TRBJ2-5; D not certain. V dropped 5 bases and J dropped 2 bases, with 12 bases sitting between them. From germline, CDR1 is SGHVS and CDR2 FQNEAQ. This CDR3 is built from 14 residues. CDR3 nucleotides: TGTGCCAGCAGCCTCCGGTCACAGCAAGAGACCCAGTACTTC. This codes for CASSLRSQQETQYF.

The CDR3 DNA is TGTGCCAGCAGTTTTTCAGGGGCCCGGACCGGGCAAGAGACCCAGTACTTC. Translated, it gives CASSFSGARTGQETQYF. This chain uses TRBV27 with TRBJ2-5; D possibly corresponds to TRBD1 (6 bases). Germline CDR1 reads MNHEY; CDR2 reads SMNVEV (reference sequence). The CDR3 is made up of 17 amino acids. The germline V and J ends were trimmed by 3 bases and 2 bases, with 19 bases remaining between them.

A few counts support this clone. V gene TRBV6-5 combines with J gene TRBJ1-1; maybe TRBD1 (5 bases). Germline lookup yields CDR1 MNHEY and CDR2 SVGAGI. The CDR3 loop spans 12 amino acids. V lost 6 bases to trimming and J lost 3 bases, with 8 bases between them. For the CDR3, the DNA is TGTGCCAGCAGACCCAGGGACACTGAAGCTTTCTTT. Amino acid sequence: CASRPRDTEAFF.

This clone was counted a single time. The chain links TRBV4-2 to TRBJ2-2; TRBD1 agrees at 12 bases. The J segment lost 3 bases and the V segment lost 1 base, leaving 3 bases of the junction unmatched. The CDR3 loop spans 17 amino acids. CDR1 and CDR2 from the germline V gene are LGHNA and YNFKEQ. The CDR3 spells CASSQGGTGGYTGELFF. As DNA, the CDR3 is TGTGCCAGCAGCCAAGGAGGGACAGGGGGCTACACCGGGGAGCTGTTTTTT.